This TCR beta chain comes out of a study of tumor-infiltrating lymphocytes in primary liver carcinoma. Study results and limitations: It was in tumors, not blood, that the top-250-clone fraction was significantly higher (p = 0.039). Pairs comparing tumor with adjacent tissue or blood overlapped less than pairs drawn from tumor regions.

The study extracted blood RNA from unsorted whole blood and also extracted germline DNA. CDR3 length equals 15 residues. Trimming pared 3 bases from V and 11 bases from J, leaving 24 bases between. The germline CDR1 and CDR2 sequences are SQVTM and ANQGSEA. About this clonotype itself: Its specificity is not known.

cDNA specific to TCR beta was made from roughly 500 ng of total RNA, with a constant-region primer employed for priming. Libraries for TCR beta were built through three nested multiplex PCR rounds, which together made up a slightly modified ARM-PCR procedure. For around 9 cycles apiece, the opening two PCR rounds ran with TRBV1-TRBV30 forward primers and a C-beta reverse primer. MiXCR, applied by TCRdb to the multiplex PCR reads, yields one record per CDR3 protein. This table has around 170,000 distinct CDR3 sequences, approximately 60% appearing once. V and J are TRBV29-1 and TRBJ2-3; the D gene could be TRBD1 or TRBD2 (5 bases each). The sequenced material came from peripheral blood. The clonotype comes from a man aged 40-55 years with primary liver carcinoma and hepatitis B virus infection. The CDR3, as DNA: TGCAGCGTTGACGTCGGTGGAGCGGTGACAGATGAGCAGTATTTT. Translation gives CSVDVGGAVTDEQYF.